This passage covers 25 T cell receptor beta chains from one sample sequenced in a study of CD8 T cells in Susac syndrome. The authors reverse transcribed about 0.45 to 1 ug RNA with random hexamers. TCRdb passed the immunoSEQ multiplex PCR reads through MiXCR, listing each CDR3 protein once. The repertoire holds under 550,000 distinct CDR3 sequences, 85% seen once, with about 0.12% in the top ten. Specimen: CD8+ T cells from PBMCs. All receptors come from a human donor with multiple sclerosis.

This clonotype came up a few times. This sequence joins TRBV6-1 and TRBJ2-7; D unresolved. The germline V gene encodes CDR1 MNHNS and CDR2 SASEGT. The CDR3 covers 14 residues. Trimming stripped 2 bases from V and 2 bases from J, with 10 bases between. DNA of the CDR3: TGTGCCAGCAGTGAACTTGACATAACCTACGAGCAGTACTTC. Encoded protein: CASSELDITYEQYF.

The CDR3 nucleotides are TGCGCCAGCAGCCAAGATACAGACAATCCGAACTATGGCTACACCTTC. Translating gives CASSQDTDNPNYGYTF. V usage is TRBV4-1 and J usage is TRBJ1-2; D call uncertain. Looked up from germline, CDR1 is MGHRA and CDR2 is YSYEKL. This CDR3 has 16 amino acids. The ends were cut back, 0 bases at V and 2 bases at J, with 13 bases in the middle.

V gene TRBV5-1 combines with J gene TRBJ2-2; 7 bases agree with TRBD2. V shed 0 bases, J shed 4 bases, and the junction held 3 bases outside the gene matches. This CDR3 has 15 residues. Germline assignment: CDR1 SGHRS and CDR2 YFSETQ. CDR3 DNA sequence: TGCGCCAGCAGCTTGGACGGGGGGAGCACCGGGGAGCTGTTTTTT. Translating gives CASSLDGGSTGELFF.

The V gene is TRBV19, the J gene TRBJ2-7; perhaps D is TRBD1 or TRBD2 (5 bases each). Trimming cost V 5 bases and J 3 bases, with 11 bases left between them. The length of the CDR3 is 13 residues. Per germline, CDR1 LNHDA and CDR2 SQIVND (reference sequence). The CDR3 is CASSHEGNYEQYF. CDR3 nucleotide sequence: TGTGCCAGTAGTCATGAGGGGAACTACGAGCAGTACTTC.

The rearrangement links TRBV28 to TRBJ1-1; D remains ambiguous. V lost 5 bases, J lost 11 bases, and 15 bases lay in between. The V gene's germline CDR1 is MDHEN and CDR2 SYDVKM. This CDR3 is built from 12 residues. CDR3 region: CASSPIFPGAFF. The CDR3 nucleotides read TGTGCCAGCAGTCCCATCTTTCCGGGGGCTTTCTTT.

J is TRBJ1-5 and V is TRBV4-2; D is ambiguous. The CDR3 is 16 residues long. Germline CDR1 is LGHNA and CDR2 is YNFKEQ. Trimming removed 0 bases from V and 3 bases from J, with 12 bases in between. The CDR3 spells CASSQEKGQLNQPQHF. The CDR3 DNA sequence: TGTGCCAGCAGCCAAGAGAAAGGCCAACTCAATCAGCCCCAGCATTTT.

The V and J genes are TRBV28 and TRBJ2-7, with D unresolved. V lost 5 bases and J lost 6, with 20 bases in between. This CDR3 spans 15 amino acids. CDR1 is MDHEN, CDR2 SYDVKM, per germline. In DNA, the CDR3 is TGTGCCAGCAGTCTCCCGGCAGCTTATTATTTCGAGCAGTACTTC. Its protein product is CASSLPAAYYFEQYF.

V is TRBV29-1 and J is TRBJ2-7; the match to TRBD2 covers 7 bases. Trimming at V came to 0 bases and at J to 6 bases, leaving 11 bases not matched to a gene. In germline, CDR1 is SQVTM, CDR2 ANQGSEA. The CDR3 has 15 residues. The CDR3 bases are TGCAGCGTTGAAGATGAGGGAGGGCCTCCGTTCGAGCAGTACTTC. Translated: CSVEDEGGPPFEQYF.

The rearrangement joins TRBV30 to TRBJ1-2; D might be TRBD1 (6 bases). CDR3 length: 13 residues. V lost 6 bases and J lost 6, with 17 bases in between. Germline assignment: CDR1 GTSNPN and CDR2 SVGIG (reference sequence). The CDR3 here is CACGEGGGDGYTF. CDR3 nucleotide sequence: TGTGCCTGTGGTGAAGGGGGGGGCGATGGCTACACCTTC.

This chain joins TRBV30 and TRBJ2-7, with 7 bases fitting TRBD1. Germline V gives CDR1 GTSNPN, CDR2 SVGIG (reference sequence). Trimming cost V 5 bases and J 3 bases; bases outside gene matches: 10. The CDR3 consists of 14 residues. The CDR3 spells CAWAPWDSFYEQYF. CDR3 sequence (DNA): TGTGCCTGGGCACCCTGGGACAGCTTCTACGAGCAGTACTTC.

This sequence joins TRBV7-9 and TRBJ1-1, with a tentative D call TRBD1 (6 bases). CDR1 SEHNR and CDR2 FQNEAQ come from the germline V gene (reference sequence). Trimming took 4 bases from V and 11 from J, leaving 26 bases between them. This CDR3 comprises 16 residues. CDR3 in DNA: TGTGCCAGCAGCTCCGTCTTGAAACCGGGGGCGGTAGGCGCTTTCTTT. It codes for CASSSVLKPGAVGAFF.

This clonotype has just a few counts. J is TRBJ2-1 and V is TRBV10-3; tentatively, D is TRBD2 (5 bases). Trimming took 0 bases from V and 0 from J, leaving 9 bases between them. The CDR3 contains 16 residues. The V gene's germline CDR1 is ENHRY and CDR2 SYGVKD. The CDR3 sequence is CAISESRASSYNEQFF. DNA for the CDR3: TGTGCCATCAGTGAGTCGAGGGCCAGCTCCTACAATGAGCAGTTCTTC.

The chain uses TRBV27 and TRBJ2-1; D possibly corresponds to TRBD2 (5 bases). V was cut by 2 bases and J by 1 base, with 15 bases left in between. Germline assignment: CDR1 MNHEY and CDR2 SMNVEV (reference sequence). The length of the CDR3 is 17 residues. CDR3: CASSLTERVGSYNEQFF. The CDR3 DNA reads TGTGCCAGCAGTTTAACGGAGAGGGTCGGTTCCTACAATGAGCAGTTCTTC.

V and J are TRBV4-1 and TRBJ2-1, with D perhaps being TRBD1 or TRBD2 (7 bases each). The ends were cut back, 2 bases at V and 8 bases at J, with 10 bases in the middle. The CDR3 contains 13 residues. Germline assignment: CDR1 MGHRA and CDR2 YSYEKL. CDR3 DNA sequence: TGCGCCAGCAGCCAACCAGGGGGGGATGAGCAGTTCTTC. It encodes CASSQPGGDEQFF.

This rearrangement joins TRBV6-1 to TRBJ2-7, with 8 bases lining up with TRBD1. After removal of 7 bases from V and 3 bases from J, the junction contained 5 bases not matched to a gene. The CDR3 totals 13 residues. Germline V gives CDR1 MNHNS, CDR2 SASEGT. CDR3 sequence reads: CASTGGKSYEQYF. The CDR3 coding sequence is TGTGCCAGCACAGGGGGCAAGAGCTACGAGCAGTACTTC.

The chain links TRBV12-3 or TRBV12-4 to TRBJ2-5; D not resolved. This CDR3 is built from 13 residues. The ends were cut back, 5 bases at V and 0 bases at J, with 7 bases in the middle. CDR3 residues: CASSLNNQETQYF. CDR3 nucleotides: TGTGCCAGCAGTCTCAACAACCAAGAGACCCAGTACTTC.

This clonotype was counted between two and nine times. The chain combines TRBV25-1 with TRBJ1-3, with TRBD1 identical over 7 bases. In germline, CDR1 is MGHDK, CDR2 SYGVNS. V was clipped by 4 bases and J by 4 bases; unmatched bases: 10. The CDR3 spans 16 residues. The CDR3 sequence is CASSAPTGVGGNTIYF. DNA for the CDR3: TGTGCCAGCAGTGCCCCCACAGGGGTCGGGGGAAACACCATATATTTT. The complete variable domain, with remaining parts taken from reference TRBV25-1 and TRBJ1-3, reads EADIYQTPRYLVIGTGKKITLECSQTMGHDKMYWYQQDPGMELHLIHYSYGVNSTEKGDLSSESTVSRIRTEHFPLTLESARPSHTSQYLCASSAPTGVGGNTIYFGEGSWLTVV.

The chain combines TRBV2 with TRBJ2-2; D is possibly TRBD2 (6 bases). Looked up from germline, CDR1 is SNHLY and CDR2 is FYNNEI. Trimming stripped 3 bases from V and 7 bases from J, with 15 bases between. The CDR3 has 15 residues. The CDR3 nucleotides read TGTGCCAGCAGTGAGGCCTTCAACGGGAGCGGGGAGCTGTTTTTT. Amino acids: CASSEAFNGSGELFF.

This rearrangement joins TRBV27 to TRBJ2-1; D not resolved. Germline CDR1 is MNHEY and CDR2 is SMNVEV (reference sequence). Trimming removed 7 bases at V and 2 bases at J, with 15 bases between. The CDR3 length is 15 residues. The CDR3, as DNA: TGTGCCAGCAACTTTGCCCTACCGGCCTACAATGAGCAGTTCTTC. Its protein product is CASNFALPAYNEQFF.

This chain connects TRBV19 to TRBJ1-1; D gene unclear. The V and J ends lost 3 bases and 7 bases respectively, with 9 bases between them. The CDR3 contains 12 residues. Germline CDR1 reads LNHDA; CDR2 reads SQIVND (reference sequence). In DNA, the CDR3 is TGTGCCAGTAGTATGGGGTGGGGTGAAGCTTTCTTT. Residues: CASSMGWGEAFF.

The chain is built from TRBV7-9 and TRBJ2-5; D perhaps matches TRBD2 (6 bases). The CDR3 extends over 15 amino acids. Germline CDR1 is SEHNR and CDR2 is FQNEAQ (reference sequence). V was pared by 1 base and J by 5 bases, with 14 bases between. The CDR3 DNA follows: TGTGCCAGCAGCTTAGGGAGGGCCACCTCGGAGACCCAGTACTTC. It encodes CASSLGRATSETQYF.

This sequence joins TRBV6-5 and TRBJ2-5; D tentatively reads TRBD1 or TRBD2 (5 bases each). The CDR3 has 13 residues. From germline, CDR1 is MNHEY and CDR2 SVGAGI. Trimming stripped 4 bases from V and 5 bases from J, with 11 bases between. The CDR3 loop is CASSWDGGETQYF. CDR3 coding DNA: TGTGCCAGCAGTTGGGACGGTGGGGAGACCCAGTACTTC.

CDR3 coding DNA: TGTGCCAGCAGTGTTACACCCAATGAGCAGTTCTTC. Translating it yields CASSVTPNEQFF. The rearrangement uses TRBV6-1 and TRBJ2-1; D is unresolved. V was clipped by 4 bases and J by 6 bases, with 7 bases between them. The CDR3 runs to 12 residues. Looked up from germline, CDR1 is MNHNS and CDR2 is SASEGT.

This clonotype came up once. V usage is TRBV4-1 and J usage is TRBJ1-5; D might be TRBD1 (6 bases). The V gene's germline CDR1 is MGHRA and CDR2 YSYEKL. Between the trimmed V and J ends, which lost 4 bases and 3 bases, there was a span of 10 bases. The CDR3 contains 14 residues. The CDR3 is CASSRTVVNQPQHF. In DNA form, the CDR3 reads TGCGCCAGCAGCCGGACAGTAGTCAATCAGCCCCAGCATTTT.

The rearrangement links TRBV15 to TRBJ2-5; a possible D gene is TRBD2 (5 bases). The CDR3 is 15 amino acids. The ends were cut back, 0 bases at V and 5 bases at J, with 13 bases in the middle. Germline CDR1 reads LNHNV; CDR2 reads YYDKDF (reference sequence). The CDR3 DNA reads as TGTGCCACCAGCAGAGATCTGTCGACGGGGGAGACCCAGTACTTC. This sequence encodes CATSRDLSTGETQYF.